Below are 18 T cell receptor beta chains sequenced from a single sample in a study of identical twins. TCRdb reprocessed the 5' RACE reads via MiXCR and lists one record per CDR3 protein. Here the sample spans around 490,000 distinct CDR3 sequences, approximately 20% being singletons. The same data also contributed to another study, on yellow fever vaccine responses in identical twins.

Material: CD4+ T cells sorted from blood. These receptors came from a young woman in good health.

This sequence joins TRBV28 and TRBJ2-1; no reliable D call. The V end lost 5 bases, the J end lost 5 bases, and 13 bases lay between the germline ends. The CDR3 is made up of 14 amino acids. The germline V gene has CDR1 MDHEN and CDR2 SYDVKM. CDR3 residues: CASSPRKKHNEQFF. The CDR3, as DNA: TGTGCCAGCAGTCCCCGAAAAAAGCACAATGAGCAGTTCTTC.

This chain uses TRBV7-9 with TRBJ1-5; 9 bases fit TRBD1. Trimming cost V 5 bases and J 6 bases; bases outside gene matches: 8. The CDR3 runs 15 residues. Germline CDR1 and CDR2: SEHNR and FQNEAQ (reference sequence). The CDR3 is CASSLGQGFLQPQHF. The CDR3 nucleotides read TGTGCCAGCAGCCTCGGACAGGGGTTTCTTCAGCCCCAGCATTTT.

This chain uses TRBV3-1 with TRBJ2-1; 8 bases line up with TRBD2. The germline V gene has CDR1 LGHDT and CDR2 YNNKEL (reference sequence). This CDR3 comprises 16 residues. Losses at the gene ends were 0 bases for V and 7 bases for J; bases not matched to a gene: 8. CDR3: CASSQDPGLGLNEQFF. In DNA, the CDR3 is TGTGCCAGCAGCCAAGATCCGGGACTAGGGTTGAATGAGCAGTTCTTC.

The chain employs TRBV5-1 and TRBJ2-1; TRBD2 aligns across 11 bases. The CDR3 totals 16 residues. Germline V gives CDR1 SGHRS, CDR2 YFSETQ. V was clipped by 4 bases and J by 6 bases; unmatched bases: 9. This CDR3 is CASSNQRLAGSNEQFF. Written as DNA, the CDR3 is TGCGCCAGCAGCAACCAGAGACTAGCGGGAAGCAATGAGCAGTTCTTC.

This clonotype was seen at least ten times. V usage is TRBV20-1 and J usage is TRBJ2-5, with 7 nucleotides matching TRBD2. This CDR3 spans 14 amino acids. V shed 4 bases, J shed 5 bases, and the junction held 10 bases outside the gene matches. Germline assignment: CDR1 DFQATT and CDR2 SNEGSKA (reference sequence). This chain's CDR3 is CSANNPGGGETQYF. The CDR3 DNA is TGCAGTGCTAACAACCCGGGAGGAGGGGAGACCCAGTACTTC.

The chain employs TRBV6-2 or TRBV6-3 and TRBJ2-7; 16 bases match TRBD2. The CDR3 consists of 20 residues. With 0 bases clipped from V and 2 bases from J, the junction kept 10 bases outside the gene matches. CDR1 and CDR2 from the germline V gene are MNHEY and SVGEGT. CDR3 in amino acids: CASSYSIGGTSGRAAYEQYF. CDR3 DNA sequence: TGTGCCAGCAGTTACTCGATAGGTGGGACTAGCGGGAGGGCCGCCTACGAGCAGTACTTC.

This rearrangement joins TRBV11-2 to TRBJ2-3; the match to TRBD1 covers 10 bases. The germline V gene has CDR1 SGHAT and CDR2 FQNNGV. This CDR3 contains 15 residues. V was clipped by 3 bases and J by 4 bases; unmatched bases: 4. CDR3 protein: CASSLTGGGSDTQYF. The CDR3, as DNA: TGTGCCAGCAGCTTGACAGGGGGCGGCTCAGATACGCAGTATTTT.

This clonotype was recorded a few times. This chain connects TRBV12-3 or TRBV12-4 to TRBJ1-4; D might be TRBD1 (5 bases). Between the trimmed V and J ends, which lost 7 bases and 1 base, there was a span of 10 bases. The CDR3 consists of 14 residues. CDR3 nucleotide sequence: TGTGCCAGCAAAGCGGGGGGAACTAATGAAAAACTGTTTTTT. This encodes CASKAGGTNEKLFF.

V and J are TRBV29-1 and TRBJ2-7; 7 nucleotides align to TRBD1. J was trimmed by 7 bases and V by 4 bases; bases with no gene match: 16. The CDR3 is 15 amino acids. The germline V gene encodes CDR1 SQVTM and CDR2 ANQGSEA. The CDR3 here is CSVAPPEGAGGEQYF. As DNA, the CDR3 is TGCAGCGTTGCCCCCCCCGAGGGGGCTGGGGGAGAGCAGTACTTC.

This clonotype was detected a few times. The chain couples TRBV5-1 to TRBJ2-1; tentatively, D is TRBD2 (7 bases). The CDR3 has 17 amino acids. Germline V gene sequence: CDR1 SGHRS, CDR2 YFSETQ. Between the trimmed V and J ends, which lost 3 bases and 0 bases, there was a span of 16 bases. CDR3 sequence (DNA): TGCGCCAGCAGCTCGGTGGGGGGGCGGGACTCCTACAATGAGCAGTTCTTC. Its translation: CASSSVGGRDSYNEQFF.

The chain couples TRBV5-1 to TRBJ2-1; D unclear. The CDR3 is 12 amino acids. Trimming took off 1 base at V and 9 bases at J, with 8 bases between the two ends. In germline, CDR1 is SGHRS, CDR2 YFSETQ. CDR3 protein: CASSLRPSEQFF. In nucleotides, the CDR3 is TGCGCCAGCAGCTTGAGGCCTAGTGAGCAGTTCTTC. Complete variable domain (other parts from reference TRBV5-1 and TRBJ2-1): KAGVTQTPRYLIKTRGQQVTLSCSPISGHRSVSWYQQTPGQGLQFLFEYFSETQRNKGNFPGRFSGRQFSNSRSEMNVSTLELGDSALYLCASSLRPSEQFFGPGTRLTVL.

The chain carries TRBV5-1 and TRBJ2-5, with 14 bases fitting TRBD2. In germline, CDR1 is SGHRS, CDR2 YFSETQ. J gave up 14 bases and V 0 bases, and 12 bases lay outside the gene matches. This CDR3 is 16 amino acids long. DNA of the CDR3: TGCGCCAGCAGCTTGGCCGGGACTAGCGGGAGTCAGACCCCATACTTC. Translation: CASSLAGTSGSQTPYF.

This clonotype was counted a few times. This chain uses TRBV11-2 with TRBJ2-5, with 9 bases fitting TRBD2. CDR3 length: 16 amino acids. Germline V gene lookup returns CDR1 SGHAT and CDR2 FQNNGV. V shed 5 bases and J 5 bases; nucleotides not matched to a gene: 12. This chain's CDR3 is CASSPSGLAIQETQYF. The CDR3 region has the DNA TGTGCCAGCAGCCCATCAGGACTAGCGATTCAGGAGACCCAGTACTTC.

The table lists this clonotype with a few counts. The DNA of the CDR3 is TGTGCCAGCAGAGAAAGGTGGGCCAACGTCCTGACTTTC. It codes for CASRERWANVLTF. J is TRBJ2-6 and V is TRBV2; unclear D gene. The germline V gene encodes CDR1 SNHLY and CDR2 FYNNEI. The CDR3 covers 13 residues. V was pared by 6 bases and J by 5 bases, with 8 bases between.

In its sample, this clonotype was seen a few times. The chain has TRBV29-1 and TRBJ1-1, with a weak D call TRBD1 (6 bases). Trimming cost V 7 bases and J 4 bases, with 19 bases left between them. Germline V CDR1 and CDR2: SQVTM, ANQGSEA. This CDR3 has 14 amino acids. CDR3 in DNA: TGCAGCGCCCAACAAGGGGGGGTAATCACTGAAGCTTTCTTT. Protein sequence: CSAQQGGVITEAFF.

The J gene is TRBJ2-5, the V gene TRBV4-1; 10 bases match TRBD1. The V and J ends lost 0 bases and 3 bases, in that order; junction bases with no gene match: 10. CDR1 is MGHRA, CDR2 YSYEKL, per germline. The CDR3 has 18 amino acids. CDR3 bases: TGCGCCAGCAGCCAAGATCGGGAGGCGGACAGGGGGAAAGAGACCCAGTACTTC. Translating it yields CASSQDREADRGKETQYF.

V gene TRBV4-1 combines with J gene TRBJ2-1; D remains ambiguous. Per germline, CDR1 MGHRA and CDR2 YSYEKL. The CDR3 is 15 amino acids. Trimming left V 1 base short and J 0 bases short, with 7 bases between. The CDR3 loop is CASSQALFSYNEQFF. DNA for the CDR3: TGCGCCAGCAGCCAAGCACTATTCTCCTACAATGAGCAGTTCTTC.

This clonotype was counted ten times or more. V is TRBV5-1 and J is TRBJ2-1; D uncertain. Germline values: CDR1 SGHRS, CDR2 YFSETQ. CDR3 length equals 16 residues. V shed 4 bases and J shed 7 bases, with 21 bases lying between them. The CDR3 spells CASSPSNYLGGNEQFF. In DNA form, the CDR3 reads TGCGCCAGCAGCCCATCTAACTACCTCGGTGGGAATGAGCAGTTCTTC.